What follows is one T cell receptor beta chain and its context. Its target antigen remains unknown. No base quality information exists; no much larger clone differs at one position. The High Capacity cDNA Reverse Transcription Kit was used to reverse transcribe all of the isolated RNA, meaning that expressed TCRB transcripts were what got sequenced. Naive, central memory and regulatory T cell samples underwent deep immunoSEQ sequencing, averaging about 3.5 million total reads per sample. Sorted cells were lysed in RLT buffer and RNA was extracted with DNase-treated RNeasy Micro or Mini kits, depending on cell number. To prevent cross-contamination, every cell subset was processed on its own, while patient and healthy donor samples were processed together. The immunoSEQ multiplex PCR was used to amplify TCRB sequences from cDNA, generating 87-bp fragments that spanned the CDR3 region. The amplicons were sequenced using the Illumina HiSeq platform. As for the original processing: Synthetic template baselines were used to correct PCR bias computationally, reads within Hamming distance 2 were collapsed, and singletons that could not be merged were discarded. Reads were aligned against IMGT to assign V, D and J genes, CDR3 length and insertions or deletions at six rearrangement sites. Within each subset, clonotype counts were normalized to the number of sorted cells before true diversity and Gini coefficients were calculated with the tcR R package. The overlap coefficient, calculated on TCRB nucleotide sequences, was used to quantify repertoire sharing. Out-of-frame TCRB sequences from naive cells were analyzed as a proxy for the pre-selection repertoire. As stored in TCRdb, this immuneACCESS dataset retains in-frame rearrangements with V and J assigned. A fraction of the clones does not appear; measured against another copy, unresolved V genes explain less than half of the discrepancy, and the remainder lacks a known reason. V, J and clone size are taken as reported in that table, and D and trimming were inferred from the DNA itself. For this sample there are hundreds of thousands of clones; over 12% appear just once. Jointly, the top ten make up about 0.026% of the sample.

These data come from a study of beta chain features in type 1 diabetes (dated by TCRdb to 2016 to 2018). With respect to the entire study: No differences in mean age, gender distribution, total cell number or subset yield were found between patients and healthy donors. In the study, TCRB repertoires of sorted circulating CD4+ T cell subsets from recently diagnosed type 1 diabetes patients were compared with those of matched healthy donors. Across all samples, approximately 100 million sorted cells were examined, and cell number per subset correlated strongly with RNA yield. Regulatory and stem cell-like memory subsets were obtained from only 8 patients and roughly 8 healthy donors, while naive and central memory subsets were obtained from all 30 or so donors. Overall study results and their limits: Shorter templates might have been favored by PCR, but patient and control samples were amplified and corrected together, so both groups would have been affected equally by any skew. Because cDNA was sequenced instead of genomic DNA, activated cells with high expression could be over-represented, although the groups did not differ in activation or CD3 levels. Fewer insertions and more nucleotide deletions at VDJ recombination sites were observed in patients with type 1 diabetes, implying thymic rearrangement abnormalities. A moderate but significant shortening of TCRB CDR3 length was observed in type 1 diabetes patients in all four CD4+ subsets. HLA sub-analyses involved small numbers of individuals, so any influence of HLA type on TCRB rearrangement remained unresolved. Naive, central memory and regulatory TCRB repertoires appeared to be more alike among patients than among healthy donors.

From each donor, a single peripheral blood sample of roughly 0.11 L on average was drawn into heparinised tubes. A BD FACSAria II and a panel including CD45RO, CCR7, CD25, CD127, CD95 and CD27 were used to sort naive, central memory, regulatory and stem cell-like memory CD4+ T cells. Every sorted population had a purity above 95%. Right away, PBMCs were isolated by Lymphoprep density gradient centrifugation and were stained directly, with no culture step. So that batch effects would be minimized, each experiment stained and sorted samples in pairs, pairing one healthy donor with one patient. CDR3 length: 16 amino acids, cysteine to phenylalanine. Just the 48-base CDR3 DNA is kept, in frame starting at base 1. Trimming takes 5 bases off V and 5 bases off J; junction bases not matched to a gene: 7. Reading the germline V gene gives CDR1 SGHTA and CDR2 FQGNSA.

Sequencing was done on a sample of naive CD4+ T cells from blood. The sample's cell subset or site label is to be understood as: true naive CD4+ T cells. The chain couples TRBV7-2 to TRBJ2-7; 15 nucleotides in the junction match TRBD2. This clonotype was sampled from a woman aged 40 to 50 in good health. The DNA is TGTGCCAGCAGCGGTGGGACTAGCGGGGGGAGGCACGAGCAGTACTTC. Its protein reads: CASSGGTSGGRHEQYF.